This T cell receptor (beta chain) was profiled in a study of OX40 agonist ivuxolimab in advanced cancers. V shed 5 bases and J shed 4 bases, with 9 bases lying between them. Germline V gene data show CDR1 as MDHEN and CDR2 as SYDVKM. The CDR3 sequence is 13 residues long. TCRdb's copy holds only in-frame clones and misses some; the assay was immunoSEQ multiplex PCR. The sample consists of tens of thousands of clones, around 87% of them appearing once. This specimen consisted of CD4+ or CD8+ T cells sorted from blood, obtained in a trial of the OX40 agonist ivuxolimab. The chain couples TRBV28 to TRBJ1-5; D is undetermined. The receptor's source is an adult with an advanced solid tumor such as melanoma, head and neck, liver or kidney cancer. CDR3 protein: CASSPGLNQPQHF. CDR3 bases: TGTGCCAGCAGTCCCGGACTGAATCAGCCCCAGCATTTT.